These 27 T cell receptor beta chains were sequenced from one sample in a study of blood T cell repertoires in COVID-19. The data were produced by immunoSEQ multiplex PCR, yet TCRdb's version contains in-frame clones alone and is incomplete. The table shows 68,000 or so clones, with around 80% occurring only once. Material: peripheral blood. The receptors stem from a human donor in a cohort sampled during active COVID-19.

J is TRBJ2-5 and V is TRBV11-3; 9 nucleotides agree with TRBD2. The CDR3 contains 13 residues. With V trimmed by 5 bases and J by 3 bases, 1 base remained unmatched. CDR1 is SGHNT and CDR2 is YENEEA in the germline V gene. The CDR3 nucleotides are TGTGCCAGCAGCCGACTAGCGGAAGAGACCCAGTACTTC. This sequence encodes CASSRLAEETQYF.

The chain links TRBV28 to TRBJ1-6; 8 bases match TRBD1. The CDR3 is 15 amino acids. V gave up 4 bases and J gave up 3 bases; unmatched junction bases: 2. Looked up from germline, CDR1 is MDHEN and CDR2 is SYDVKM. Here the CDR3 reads CASSSDRVYNSPLHF. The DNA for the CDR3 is TGTGCCAGCAGTTCGGACAGGGTCTATAATTCACCCCTCCACTTT.

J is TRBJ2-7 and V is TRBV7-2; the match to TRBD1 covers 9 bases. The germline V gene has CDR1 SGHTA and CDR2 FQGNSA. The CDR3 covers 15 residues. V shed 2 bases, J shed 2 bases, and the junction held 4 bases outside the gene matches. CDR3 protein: CASSLIGQGPYEQYF. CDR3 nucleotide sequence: TGTGCCAGCAGCTTAATAGGACAGGGGCCCTACGAGCAGTACTTC.

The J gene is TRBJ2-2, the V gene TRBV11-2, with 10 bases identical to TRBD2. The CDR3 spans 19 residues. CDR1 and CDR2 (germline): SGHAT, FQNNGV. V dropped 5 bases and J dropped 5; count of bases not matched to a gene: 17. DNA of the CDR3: TGTGCCAGCAGCCCGGCCCCAATACTAGCGGGAAGATGGACCGGGGAGCTGTTTTTT. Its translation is CASSPAPILAGRWTGELFF.

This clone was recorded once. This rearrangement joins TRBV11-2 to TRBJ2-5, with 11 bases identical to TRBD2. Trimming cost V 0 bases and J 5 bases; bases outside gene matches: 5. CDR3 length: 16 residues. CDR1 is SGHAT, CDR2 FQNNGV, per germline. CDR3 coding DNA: TGTGCCAGCAGCTTAGAACTAGCGGGAGTCGGGGAGACCCAGTACTTC. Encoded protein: CASSLELAGVGETQYF.

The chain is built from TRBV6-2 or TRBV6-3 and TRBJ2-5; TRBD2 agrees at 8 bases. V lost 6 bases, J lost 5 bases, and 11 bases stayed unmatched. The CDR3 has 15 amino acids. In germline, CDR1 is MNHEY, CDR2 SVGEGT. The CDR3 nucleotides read TGTGCCAGCAGCTATAGCGGGAAGAAGGGGGAGACCCAGTACTTC. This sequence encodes CASSYSGKKGETQYF.

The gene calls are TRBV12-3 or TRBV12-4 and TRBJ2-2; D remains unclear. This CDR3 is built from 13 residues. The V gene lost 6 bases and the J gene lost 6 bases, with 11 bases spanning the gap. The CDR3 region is CASSIQISGELFF. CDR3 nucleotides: TGTGCCAGCAGCATTCAGATTTCCGGGGAGCTGTTTTTT.

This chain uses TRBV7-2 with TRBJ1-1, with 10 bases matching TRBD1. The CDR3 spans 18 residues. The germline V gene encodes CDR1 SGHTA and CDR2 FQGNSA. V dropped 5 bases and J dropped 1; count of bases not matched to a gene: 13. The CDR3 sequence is CASSARRPGTGENTEAFF. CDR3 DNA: TGTGCCAGCAGCGCTAGAAGACCCGGGACAGGGGAGAACACTGAAGCTTTCTTT.

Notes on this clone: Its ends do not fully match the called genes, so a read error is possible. The CDR3 DNA follows: TGTGCCAGCAGTGAGAGCGGGGTCGGGATCTTC. It specifies CASSESGVGIF. The V call is TRBV2, the J call TRBJ2-1, with 7 bases lining up with TRBD2. This CDR3 region has 11 residues. CDR1 is SNHLY, CDR2 FYNNEI, per germline.

In DNA form, the CDR3 reads TGTGCCAGCAGCTTTGATCGAGCGGGGGGCACAGATACGCAGTATTTT. It encodes CASSFDRAGGTDTQYF. The chain joins TRBV13 to TRBJ2-3; TRBD2 matches 8 bases. Per the germline V gene, CDR1 is PRHDT and CDR2 is FYEKMQ (reference sequence). Trimming at V came to 3 bases and at J to 1 base, leaving 6 bases not matched to a gene. The CDR3 is 16 residues long.

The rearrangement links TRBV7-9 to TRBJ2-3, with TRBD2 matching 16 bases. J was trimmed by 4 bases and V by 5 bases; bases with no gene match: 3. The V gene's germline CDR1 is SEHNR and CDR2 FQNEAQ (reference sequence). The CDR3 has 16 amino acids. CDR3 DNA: TGTGCCAGCAGCGTAGGGACTAGCGGGGGGGCAGATACGCAGTATTTT. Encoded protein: CASSVGTSGGADTQYF.

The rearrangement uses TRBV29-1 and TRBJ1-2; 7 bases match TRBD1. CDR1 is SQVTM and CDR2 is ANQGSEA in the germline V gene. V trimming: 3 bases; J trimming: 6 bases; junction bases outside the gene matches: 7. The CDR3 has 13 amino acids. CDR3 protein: CSVDPAGGNGYTF. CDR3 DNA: TGCAGCGTTGATCCCGCAGGGGGTAATGGCTACACCTTC.

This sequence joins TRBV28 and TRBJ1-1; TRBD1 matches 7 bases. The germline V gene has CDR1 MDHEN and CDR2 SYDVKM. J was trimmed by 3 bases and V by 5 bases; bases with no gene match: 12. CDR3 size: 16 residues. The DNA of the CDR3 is TGTGCCAGCAGTGCTACAGGGGACCCCAAGTACACTGAAGCTTTCTTT. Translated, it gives CASSATGDPKYTEAFF.

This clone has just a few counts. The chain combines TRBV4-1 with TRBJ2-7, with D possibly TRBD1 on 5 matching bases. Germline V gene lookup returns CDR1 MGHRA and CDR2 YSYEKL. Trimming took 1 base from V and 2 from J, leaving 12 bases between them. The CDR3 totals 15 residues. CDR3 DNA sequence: TGCGCCAGCAGCCAAGGAACAGGTGGGACCTACGAGCAGTACTTC. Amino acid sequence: CASSQGTGGTYEQYF.

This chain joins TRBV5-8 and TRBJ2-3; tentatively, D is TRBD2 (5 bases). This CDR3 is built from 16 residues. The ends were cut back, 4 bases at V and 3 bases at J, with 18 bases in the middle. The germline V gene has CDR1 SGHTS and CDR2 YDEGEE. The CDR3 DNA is TGTGCCAGCAGCCCCAGGAGGTTGTCCAGAACAGATACGCAGTATTTT. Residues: CASSPRRLSRTDTQYF.

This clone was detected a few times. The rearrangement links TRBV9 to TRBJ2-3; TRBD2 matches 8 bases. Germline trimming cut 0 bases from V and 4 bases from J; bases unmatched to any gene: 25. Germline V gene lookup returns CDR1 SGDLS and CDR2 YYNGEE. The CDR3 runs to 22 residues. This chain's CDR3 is CASSVDPGGSGATEGGADTQYF. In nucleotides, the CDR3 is TGTGCCAGCAGCGTAGATCCGGGGGGTAGCGGGGCCACGGAGGGCGGGGCAGATACGCAGTATTTT.

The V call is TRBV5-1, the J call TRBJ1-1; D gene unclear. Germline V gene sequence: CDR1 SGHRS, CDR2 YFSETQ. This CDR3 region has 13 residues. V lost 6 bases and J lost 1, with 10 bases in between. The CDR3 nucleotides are TGCGCCAGCAAAGCAACAGCGAACACTGAAGCTTTCTTT. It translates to CASKATANTEAFF. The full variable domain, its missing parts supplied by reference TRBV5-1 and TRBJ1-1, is KAGVTQTPRYLIKTRGQQVTLSCSPISGHRSVSWYQQTPGQGLQFLFEYFSETQRNKGNFPGRFSGRQFSNSRSEMNVSTLELGDSALYLCASKATANTEAFFGQGTRLTVV.

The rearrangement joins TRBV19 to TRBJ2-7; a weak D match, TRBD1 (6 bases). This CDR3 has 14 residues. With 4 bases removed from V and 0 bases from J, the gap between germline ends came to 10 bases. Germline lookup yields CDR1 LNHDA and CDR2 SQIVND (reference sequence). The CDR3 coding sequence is TGTGCCAGTAGTAAGGACAGAGCCTCCTACGAGCAGTACTTC. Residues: CASSKDRASYEQYF.

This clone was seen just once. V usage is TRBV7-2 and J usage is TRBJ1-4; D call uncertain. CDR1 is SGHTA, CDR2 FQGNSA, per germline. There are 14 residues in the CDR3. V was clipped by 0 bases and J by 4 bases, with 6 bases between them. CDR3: CASSLADNNEKLFF. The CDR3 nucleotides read TGTGCCAGCAGCTTAGCCGACAATAATGAAAAACTGTTTTTT.

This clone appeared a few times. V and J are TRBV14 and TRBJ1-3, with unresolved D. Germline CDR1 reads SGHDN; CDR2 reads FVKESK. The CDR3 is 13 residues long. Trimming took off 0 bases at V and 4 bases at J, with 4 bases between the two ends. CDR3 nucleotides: TGTGCCAGCAGCCAAGACAGGGGAAACACCATATATTTT. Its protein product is CASSQDRGNTIYF.

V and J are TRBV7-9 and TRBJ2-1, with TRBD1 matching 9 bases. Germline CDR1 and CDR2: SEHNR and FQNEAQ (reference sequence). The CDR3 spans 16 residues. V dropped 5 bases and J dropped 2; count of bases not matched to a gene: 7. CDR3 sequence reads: CASSETGGYTYNEQFF. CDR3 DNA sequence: TGTGCCAGCAGCGAAACAGGGGGCTACACCTACAATGAGCAGTTCTTC.

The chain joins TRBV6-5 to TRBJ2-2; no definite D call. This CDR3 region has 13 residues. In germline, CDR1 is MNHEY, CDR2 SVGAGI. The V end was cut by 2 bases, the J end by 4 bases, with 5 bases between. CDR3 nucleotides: TGTGCCAGCAGTTACCACAGCACCGGGGAGCTGTTTTTT. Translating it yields CASSYHSTGELFF.

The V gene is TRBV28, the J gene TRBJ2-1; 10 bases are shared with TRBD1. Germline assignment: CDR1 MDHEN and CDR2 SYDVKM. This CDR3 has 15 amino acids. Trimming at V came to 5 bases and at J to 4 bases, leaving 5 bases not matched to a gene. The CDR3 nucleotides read TGTGCCAGCAGTCCAGACAGGGGGCTATACAATGAGCAGTTCTTC. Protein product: CASSPDRGLYNEQFF. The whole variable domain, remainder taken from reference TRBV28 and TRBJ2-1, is DVKVTQSSRYLVKRTGEKVFLECVQDMDHENMFWYRQDPGLGLRLIYFSYDVKMKEKGDIPEGYSVSREKKERFSLILESASTNQTSMYLCASSPDRGLYNEQFFGPGTRLTVL.

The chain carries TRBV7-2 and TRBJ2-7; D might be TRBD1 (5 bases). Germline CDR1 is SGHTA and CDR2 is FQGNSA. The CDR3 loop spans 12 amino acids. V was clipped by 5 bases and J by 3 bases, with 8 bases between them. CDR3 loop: CASSPGHYEQYF. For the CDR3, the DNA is TGTGCCAGCAGCCCAGGACACTACGAGCAGTACTTC. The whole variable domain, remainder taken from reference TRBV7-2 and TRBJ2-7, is GAGVSQSPSNKVTEKGKDVELRCDPISGHTALYWYRQSLGQGLEFLIYFQGNSAPDKSGLPSDRFSAERTGGSVSTLTIQRTQQEDSAVYLCASSPGHYEQYFGPGTRLTVT.

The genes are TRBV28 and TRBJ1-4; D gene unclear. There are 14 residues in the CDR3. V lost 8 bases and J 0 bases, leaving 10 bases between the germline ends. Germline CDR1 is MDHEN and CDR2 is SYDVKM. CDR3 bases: TGTGCCAGCCAAAGCCTTACAACTAATGAAAAACTGTTTTTT. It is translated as CASQSLTTNEKLFF.

This CDR3 reads CASSFPIRGLQYF. The DNA of the CDR3 is TGTGCCAGCAGTTTCCCCATAAGAGGCCTTCAGTACTTC. The chain combines TRBV28 with TRBJ2-5; D call uncertain. Germline CDR1 MDHEN, CDR2 SYDVKM. The CDR3 consists of 13 residues. Trimming removed 3 bases at V and 11 bases at J, with 16 bases between.

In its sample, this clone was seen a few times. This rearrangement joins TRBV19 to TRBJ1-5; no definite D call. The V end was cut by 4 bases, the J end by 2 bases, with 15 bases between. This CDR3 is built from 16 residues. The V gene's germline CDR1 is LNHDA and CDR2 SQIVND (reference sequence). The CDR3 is CASSTWAPDGNQPQHF. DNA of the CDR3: TGTGCCAGTAGTACCTGGGCCCCCGATGGCAATCAGCCCCAGCATTTT.